The clone carrying this TCR beta chain was seen a few times. These data originate in a study of blood T cell repertoires in COVID-19. Study in general: Symptom resolution, clearance, or two negative PCRs marked the recovered donors of Cohort 3. Donors in the United States, Italy and Spain gave samples during acute or convalescent COVID-19.

This CDR3 has 11 residues. V was trimmed by 7 bases and J by 6 bases, leaving 9 bases between them. Original processing notes: Estimation of nucleated cell counts relied on the amplification of reference gene primers. TCRdb's copy holds only in-frame clones and misses some; the assay was immunoSEQ multiplex PCR. D and trimming come from the DNA, and the V and J calls and clone size come from that table. In the table there are more than 300,000 clones, about 89% of which are singletons. This study enrolled people aged about 18 to 100 from 20 to 25 US geographic areas. Source material: PBMCs or T cells enriched from blood (not recorded which). The chain recombines TRBV12-3 or TRBV12-4 with TRBJ1-2; a weak D match, TRBD1 (5 bases). The clonotype was recovered from a man aged 35-49 years in a cohort exposed to, infected with or recovered from COVID-19 (not recorded which). The chain's CDR3 is CASTQGNGYTF. As DNA, the CDR3 is TGTGCCAGCACCCAGGGAAATGGCTACACCTTC.